This T cell receptor beta chain was captured in a study of graft-versus-host responses after intestinal transplantation. V was clipped by 1 base and J by 6 bases; unmatched bases: 9. The CDR3 loop spans 16 amino acids. CDR1 and CDR2 (germline): MGHRA, YSYEKL. TCRdb keeps only in-frame clones here, not all; method: immunoSEQ multiplex PCR. The repertoire consists of 35,000 to 45,000 clones, with 89% occurring once and the leading ten covering over 6%. The receptor was derived from a human patient who received an intestinal transplant, so some T cells may come from the graft donor. The rearrangement uses TRBV4-1 and TRBJ1-5; 7 bases fit TRBD1. This specimen consisted of PBMCs, obtained about 270 days after transplant. CDR3 sequence: CASSQAPGQVLQPQHF. CDR3 DNA sequence: TGCGCCAGCAGCCAAGCTCCCGGACAGGTCCTTCAGCCCCAGCATTTT.